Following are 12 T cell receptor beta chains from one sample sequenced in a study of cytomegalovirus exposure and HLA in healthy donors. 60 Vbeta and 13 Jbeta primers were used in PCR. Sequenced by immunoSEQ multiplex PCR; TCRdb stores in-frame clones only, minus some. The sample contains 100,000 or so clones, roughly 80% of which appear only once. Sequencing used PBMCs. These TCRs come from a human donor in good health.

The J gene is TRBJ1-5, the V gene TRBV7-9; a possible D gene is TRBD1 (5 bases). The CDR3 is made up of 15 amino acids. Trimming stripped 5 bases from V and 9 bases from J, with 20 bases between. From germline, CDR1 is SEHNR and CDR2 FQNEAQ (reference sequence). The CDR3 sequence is CASSPGVQEGLPQHF. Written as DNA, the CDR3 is TGTGCCAGCAGCCCGGGGGTACAGGAGGGGCTGCCCCAGCATTTT. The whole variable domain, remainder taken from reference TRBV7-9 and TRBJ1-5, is DTGVSQNPRHKITKRGQNVTFRCDPISEHNRLYWYRQTLGQGPEFLTYFQNEAQLEKSRLLSDRFSAERPKGSFSTLEIQRTEQGDSAMYLCASSPGVQEGLPQHFGDGTRLSIL.

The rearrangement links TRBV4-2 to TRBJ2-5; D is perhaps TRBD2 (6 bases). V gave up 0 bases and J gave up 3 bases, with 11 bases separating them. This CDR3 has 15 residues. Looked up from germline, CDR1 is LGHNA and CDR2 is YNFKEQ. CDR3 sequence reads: CASSQDGSGEETQYF. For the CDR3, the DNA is TGTGCCAGCAGCCAAGATGGGTCGGGGGAAGAGACCCAGTACTTC.

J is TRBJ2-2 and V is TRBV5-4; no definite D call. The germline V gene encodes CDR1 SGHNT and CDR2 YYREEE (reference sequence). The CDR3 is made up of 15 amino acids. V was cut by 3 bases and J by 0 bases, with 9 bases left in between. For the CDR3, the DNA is TGTGCCAGCAGCTCCGTAGGAGCGAACACCGGGGAGCTGTTTTTT. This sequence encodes CASSSVGANTGELFF. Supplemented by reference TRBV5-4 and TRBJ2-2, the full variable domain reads ETGVTQSPTHLIKTRGQQVTLRCSSQSGHNTVSWYQQALGQGPQFIFQYYREEENGRGNFPPRFSGLQFPNYSSELNVNALELDDSALYLCASSSVGANTGELFFGEGSRLTVL.

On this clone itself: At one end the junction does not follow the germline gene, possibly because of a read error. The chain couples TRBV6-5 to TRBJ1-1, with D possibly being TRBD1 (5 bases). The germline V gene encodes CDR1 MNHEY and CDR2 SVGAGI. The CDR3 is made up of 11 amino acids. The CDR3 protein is CASSSPSGSVF. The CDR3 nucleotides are TGTGCCAGCAGTTCGCCTTCAGGGTCGGTCTTT.

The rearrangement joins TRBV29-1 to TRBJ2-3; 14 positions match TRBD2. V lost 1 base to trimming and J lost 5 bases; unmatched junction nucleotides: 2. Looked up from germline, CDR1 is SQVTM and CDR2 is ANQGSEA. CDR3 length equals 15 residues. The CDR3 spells CSVEGTSGGIDTQYF. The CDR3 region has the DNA TGCAGCGTTGAAGGGACTAGCGGGGGGATAGATACGCAGTATTTT.

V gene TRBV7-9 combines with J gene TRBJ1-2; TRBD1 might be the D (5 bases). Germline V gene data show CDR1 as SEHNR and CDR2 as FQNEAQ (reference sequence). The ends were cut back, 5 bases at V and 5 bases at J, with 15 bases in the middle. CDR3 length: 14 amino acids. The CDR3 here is CASSPPGGEYGYTF. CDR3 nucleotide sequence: TGTGCCAGCAGCCCCCCCGGGGGTGAGTATGGCTACACCTTC.

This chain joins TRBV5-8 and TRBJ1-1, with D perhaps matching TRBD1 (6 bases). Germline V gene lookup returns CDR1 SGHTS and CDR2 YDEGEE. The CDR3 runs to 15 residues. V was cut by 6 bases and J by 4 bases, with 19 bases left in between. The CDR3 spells CASIGFSAGVTEAFF. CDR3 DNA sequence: TGTGCCAGCATCGGGTTTTCGGCAGGGGTCACTGAAGCTTTCTTT. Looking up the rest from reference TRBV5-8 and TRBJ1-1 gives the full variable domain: EAGVTQSPTHLIKTRGQQATLRCSPISGHTSVYWYQQALGLGLQFLLWYDEGEERNRGNFPPRFSGRQFPNYSSELNVNALELEDSALYLCASIGFSAGVTEAFFGQGTRLTVV.

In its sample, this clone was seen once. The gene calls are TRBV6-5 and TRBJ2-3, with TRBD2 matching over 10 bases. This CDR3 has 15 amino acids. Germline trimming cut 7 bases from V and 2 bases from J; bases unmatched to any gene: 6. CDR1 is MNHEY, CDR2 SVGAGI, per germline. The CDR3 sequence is CASTALAGYTDTQYF. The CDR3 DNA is TGTGCCAGCACCGCACTAGCGGGGTACACAGATACGCAGTATTTT.

CDR3 in DNA: TGTGCCAGCAGCTCGGAGACTAGTGGGGGCTACGAGCAGTACTTC. Amino acid sequence: CASSSETSGGYEQYF. V usage is TRBV7-9 and J usage is TRBJ2-7; tentatively, D is TRBD2 (6 bases). This CDR3 is built from 15 residues. Per germline, CDR1 SEHNR and CDR2 FQNEAQ (reference sequence). Trimming removed 4 bases from V and 3 bases from J, with 16 bases in between.

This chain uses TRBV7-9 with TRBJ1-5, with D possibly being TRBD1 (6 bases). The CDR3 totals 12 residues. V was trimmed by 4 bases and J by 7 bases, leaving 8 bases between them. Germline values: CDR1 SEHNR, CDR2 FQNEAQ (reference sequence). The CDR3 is CASSSQGQPQHF. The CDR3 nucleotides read TGTGCCAGCAGCTCCCAGGGGCAGCCCCAGCATTTT.

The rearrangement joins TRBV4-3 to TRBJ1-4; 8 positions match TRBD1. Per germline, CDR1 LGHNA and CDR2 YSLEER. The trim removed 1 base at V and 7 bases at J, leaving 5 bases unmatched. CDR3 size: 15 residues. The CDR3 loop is CASSQGGDRGEKLFF. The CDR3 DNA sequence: TGCGCCAGCAGCCAAGGAGGCGACAGGGGTGAAAAACTGTTTTTT.

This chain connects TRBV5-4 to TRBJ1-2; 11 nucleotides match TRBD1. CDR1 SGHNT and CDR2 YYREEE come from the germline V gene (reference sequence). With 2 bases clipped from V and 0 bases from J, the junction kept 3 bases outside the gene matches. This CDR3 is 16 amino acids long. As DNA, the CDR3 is TGTGCCAGCAGCTTTGGACAGGGGGCTTCTAACTATGGCTACACCTTC. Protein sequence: CASSFGQGASNYGYTF.